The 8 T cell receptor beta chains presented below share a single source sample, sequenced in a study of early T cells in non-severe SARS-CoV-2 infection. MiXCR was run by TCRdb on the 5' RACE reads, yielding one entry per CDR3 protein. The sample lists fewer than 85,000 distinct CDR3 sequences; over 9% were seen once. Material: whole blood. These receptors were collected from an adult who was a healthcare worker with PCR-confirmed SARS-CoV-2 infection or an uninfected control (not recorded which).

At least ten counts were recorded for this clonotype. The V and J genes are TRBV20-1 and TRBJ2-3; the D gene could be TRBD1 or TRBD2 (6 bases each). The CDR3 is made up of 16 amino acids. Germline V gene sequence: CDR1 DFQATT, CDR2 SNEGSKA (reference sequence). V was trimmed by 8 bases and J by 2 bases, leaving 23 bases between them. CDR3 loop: CSQSARGLATTDTQYF. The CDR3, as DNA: TGCAGTCAAAGCGCCCGGGGGCTAGCAACCACAGATACGCAGTATTTT.

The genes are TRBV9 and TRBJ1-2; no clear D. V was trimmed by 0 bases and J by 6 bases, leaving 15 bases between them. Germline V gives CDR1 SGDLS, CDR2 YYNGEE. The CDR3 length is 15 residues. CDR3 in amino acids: CASSVGEERRDGYTF. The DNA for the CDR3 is TGTGCCAGCAGCGTAGGAGAAGAGAGGCGGGATGGCTACACCTTC.

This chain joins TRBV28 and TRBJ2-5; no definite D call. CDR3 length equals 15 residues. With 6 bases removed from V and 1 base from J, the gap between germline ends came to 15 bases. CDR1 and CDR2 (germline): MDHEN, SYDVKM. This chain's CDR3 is CASRLGSFPQETQYF. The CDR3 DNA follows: TGTGCCAGCAGATTAGGCAGCTTCCCCCAAGAGACCCAGTACTTC.

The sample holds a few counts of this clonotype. CDR3 bases: TGTGCCAGCTCAGCGGGCAGGGCCCACACCGGGGAGCTGTTTTTT. This translates into CASSAGRAHTGELFF. This chain links TRBV2 with TRBJ2-2, with D possibly being TRBD2 (6 bases). The CDR3 covers 15 residues. Germline V gene sequence: CDR1 SNHLY, CDR2 FYNNEI. The V end was cut by 8 bases, the J end by 3 bases, with 16 bases between.

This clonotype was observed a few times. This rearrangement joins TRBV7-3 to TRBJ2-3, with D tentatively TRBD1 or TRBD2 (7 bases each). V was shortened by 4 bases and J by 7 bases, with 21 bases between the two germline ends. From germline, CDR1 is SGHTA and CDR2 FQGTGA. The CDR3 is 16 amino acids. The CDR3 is CASSSRRGRENNTQYF. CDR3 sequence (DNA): TGTGCCAGCAGCTCCCGTAGGGGGCGGGAGAATAATACGCAGTATTTT. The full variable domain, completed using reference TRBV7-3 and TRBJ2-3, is GAGVSQTPSNKVTEKGKYVELRCDPISGHTALYWYRQSLGQGPEFLIYFQGTGAADDSGLPNDRFFAVRPEGSVSTLKIQRTERGDSAVYLCASSSRRGRENNTQYFGPGTRLTVL.

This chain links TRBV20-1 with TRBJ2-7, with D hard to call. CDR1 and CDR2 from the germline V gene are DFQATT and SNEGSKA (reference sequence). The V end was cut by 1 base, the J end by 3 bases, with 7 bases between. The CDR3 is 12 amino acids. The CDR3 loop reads CSARVPYYEQYF. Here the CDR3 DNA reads TGCAGTGCTAGAGTCCCCTACTACGAGCAGTACTTC.

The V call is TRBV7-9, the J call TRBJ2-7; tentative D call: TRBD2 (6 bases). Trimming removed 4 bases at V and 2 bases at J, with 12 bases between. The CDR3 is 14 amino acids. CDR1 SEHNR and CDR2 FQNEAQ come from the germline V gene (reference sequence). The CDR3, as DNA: TGTGCCAGCAGCTCCCAGGGCGGGACCTACGAGCAGTACTTC. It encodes CASSSQGGTYEQYF.

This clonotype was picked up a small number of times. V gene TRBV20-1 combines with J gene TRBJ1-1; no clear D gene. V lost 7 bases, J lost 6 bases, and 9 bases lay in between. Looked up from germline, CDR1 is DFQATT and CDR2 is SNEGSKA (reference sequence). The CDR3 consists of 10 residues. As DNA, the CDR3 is TGCAGTGTAGCGCACGCTGAAGCTTTCTTT. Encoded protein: CSVAHAEAFF.